The rows below give T cell receptor beta chains drawn from one sample of a study of shared clonotypes between healthy human individuals. Produced via immunoSEQ multiplex PCR; TCRdb's table is partial and in-frame only. The sample contains around 700,000 clones, roughly 73% of which appear only once. Sequenced: memory CD4+ T cells sorted from blood. Receptors were obtained from a woman between 25 and 40 years old in good health. The CDR3 runs from the conserved cysteine through the conserved F or W. Each record gives: V gene, J gene, D gene, clone size, CDR3 protein, CDR3 DNA. D genes are given only for firm matches. The size entry is marked missing in some rows and otherwise reads once, few, many or a size class.

V: TRBV5-1; J: TRBJ2-1; D: NA; size: few; CDR3: CASSVDSSSYNEQFF; DNA: TGCGCCAGCAGCGTAGACTCGAGCTCCTACAATGAGCAGTTCTTC
V: TRBV29-1; J: TRBJ2-7; D: TRBD1; size: NA; CDR3: CSAGQGGEQYF; DNA: TGCAGCGCGGGACAGGGGGGCGAGCAGTACTTC
V: TRBV9; J: TRBJ2-7; D: TRBD2; size: few; CDR3: CASSPRLAATYEQYF; DNA: TGTGCCAGCAGCCCCCGACTAGCGGCTACCTACGAGCAGTACTTC
V: TRBV19; J: TRBJ2-5; D: TRBD2; size: NA; CDR3: CASSSRASGKETQYF; DNA: TGTGCCAGTAGTTCCCGGGCTAGCGGGAAAGAGACCCAGTACTTC
V: TRBV19; J: TRBJ1-2; D: NA; size: NA; CDR3: CASSITRRGYTF; DNA: TGTGCCAGTAGTATAACCAGACGTGGCTACACCTTC
V: TRBV19; J: TRBJ1-5; D: NA; size: NA; CDR3: CASRTNDFFNQPQHF; DNA: TGTGCCAGTAGAACTAATGACTTTTTCAATCAGCCCCAGCATTTT
V: TRBV10-3; J: TRBJ1-4; D: NA; size: NA; CDR3: CAISHGDREKLFF; DNA: TGTGCCATCAGTCATGGGGATCGTGAAAAACTGTTTTTT
V: TRBV9; J: TRBJ1-4; D: NA; size: NA; CDR3: CASSAGYLATNEKLFF; DNA: TGTGCCAGCAGCGCCGGCTACCTTGCAACTAATGAAAAACTGTTTTTT
V: TRBV2; J: TRBJ2-5; D: TRBD2; size: NA; CDR3: CASRGWEGLLQETQYF; DNA: TGTGCCAGCAGGGGTTGGGAGGGACTTCTTCAAGAGACCCAGTACTTC
V: TRBV4-1; J: TRBJ2-7; D: NA; size: few; CDR3: CASSQESVTYEQYF; DNA: TGCGCCAGCAGCCAAGAGTCCGTTACCTACGAGCAGTACTTC
V: TRBV14; J: TRBJ2-1; D: NA; size: NA; CDR3: CASSQGSGGGYNEQFF; DNA: TGTGCCAGCAGCCAAGGAAGCGGAGGGGGCTACAATGAGCAGTTCTTC
V: TRBV6-1; J: TRBJ2-5; D: TRBD1; size: NA; CDR3: CASSGSQGRPAAETQYF; DNA: TGTGCCAGCAGTGGATCACAGGGGCGCCCCGCCGCTGAGACCCAGTACTTC
V: TRBV2; J: TRBJ2-3; D: NA; size: NA; CDR3: CASNGELTDTQYF; DNA: TGTGCCAGCAACGGAGAGCTCACAGATACGCAGTATTTT
V: TRBV7-2; J: TRBJ1-5; D: NA; size: NA; CDR3: CASHVYGQPQHF; DNA: TGTGCCAGCCACGTCTATGGTCAGCCCCAGCATTTT
V: TRBV6-5; J: TRBJ2-1; D: TRBD2; size: few; CDR3: CASGLAGDYNEQFF; DNA: TGTGCCAGCGGGCTAGCGGGGGACTACAATGAGCAGTTCTTC
V: TRBV5-4; J: TRBJ2-7; D: TRBD1; size: NA; CDR3: CASSRRQGSGYEQYF; DNA: TGTGCCAGCAGCCGGAGACAGGGGAGCGGATACGAGCAGTACTTC
V: TRBV7-9; J: TRBJ2-5; D: NA; size: NA; CDR3: CASSSPGRRQETQYF; DNA: TGTGCCAGCAGCTCTCCGGGACGGAGACAAGAGACCCAGTACTTC
V: TRBV28; J: TRBJ2-2; D: TRBD2; size: NA; CDR3: CASSQHSSGANGELFF; DNA: TGTGCCAGCAGTCAACATTCTAGCGGGGCTAACGGGGAGCTGTTTTTT
V: TRBV5-1; J: TRBJ2-7; D: NA; size: NA; CDR3: CASSTNPGPTSYEQYF; DNA: TGCGCCAGCAGCACCAACCCGGGACCGACCTCCTACGAGCAGTACTTC
V: TRBV28; J: TRBJ1-3; D: NA; size: NA; CDR3: CASSPHSGNTIYF; DNA: TGTGCCAGCAGTCCCCACTCTGGAAACACCATATATTTT
V: TRBV29-1; J: TRBJ1-2; D: TRBD1; size: many; CDR3: CSVSGQGKANYGYTF; DNA: TGCAGCGTTTCGGGACAGGGGAAAGCTAACTATGGCTACACCTTC
V: TRBV27; J: TRBJ1-1; D: NA; size: NA; CDR3: CASSRGPLNTEAFF; DNA: TGTGCCAGCAGCAGGGGTCCCCTGAACACTGAAGCTTTCTTT
V: TRBV6-1; J: TRBJ2-2; D: NA; size: NA; CDR3: CASSAVRNTGELFF; DNA: TGTGCCAGCAGTGCGGTCCGAAACACCGGGGAGCTGTTTTTT
V: TRBV2; J: TRBJ2-1; D: NA; size: NA; CDR3: CASSSTEYNEQFF; DNA: TGTGCCAGCAGCTCGACAGAATACAATGAGCAGTTCTTC
V: TRBV30; J: TRBJ1-4; D: NA; size: NA; CDR3: CAWSVIGGGEKLFF; DNA: TGTGCCTGGAGTGTAATAGGGGGGGGTGAAAAACTGTTTTTT
V: TRBV2; J: TRBJ2-3; D: TRBD2; size: NA; CDR3: CASSASGIADTQYF; DNA: TGTGCCAGCAGTGCTAGCGGGATCGCAGATACGCAGTATTTT
V: TRBV10-2; J: TRBJ2-7; D: NA; size: few; CDR3: CASSSGVGHEQYF; DNA: TGCGCCAGCAGTTCGGGGGTTGGTCACGAGCAGTACTTC
V: TRBV1; J: TRBJ2-7; D: NA; size: NA; CDR3: CTSSQDHPAPGTPTYEQYF; DNA: TGCACCAGCAGCCAAGACCACCCCGCCCCCGGGACACCCACCTACGAGCAGTACTTC
V: TRBV18; J: TRBJ2-3; D: TRBD2; size: few; CDR3: CASSPRPPTSGRVTDTQYF; DNA: TGTGCCAGCTCACCACGTCCACCAACTAGCGGGAGGGTCACAGATACGCAGTATTTT
V: TRBV6-1; J: TRBJ2-3; D: TRBD2; size: NA; CDR3: CASGLAESTDTQYF; DNA: TGTGCCAGCGGCCTAGCGGAGAGCACAGATACGCAGTATTTT
V: TRBV5-1; J: TRBJ2-7; D: NA; size: NA; CDR3: CASSLVGYEQYF; DNA: TGCGCCAGCAGCTTGGTAGGCTACGAGCAGTACTTC
V: TRBV5-1; J: TRBJ2-1; D: NA; size: NA; CDR3: CASSFGLSARAYNEQFF; DNA: TGCGCCAGCAGCTTCGGGTTATCAGCCCGGGCTTACAATGAGCAGTTCTTC
V: TRBV5-1; J: TRBJ2-4; D: NA; size: NA; CDR3: CASSQGTAKNIQYF; DNA: TGCGCCAGCAGCCAGGGGACAGCCAAAAACATTCAGTACTTC
V: TRBV27; J: TRBJ2-5; D: TRBD2; size: NA; CDR3: CASNRNGLAGGPSETQYF; DNA: TGTGCCAGCAACAGGAATGGGCTAGCGGGAGGGCCTTCAGAGACCCAGTACTTC
V: TRBV4-2; J: TRBJ1-2; D: TRBD1; size: NA; CDR3: CASTQTGTEKNYGYTF; DNA: TGTGCCAGCACACAAACCGGGACAGAGAAGAACTATGGCTACACCTTC
V: TRBV6-1; J: TRBJ2-3; D: NA; size: NA; CDR3: CASSEFGTDTQYF; DNA: TGTGCCAGCAGTGAATTTGGGACAGATACGCAGTATTTT
V: TRBV15; J: TRBJ2-3; D: TRBD2; size: NA; CDR3: CATSRPTSGADTQYF; DNA: TGTGCCACCAGCAGGCCGACTAGCGGGGCAGATACGCAGTATTTT
V: TRBV5-1; J: TRBJ2-1; D: TRBD1; size: NA; CDR3: CASSKQPGQGINEQFF; DNA: TGCGCCAGCAGCAAACAGCCGGGACAGGGGATTAATGAGCAGTTCTTC
V: TRBV15; J: TRBJ1-1; D: NA; size: few; CDR3: CATSRDARRINTEAFF; DNA: TGTGCCACCAGCAGAGATGCGCGGCGGATAAACACTGAAGCTTTCTTT
V: TRBV10-3; J: TRBJ2-3; D: TRBD2; size: once; CDR3: CAISGLAGGPGTDTQYF; DNA: TGTGCCATCAGTGGACTAGCGGGAGGGCCGGGCACAGATACGCAGTATTTT
V: TRBV6-5; J: TRBJ2-1; D: NA; size: once; CDR3: CASSTQQGNEQFF; DNA: TGTGCCAGCAGTACCCAACAGGGTAATGAGCAGTTCTTC
V: TRBV2; J: TRBJ2-3; D: TRBD2; size: NA; CDR3: CASSDRSAGAADTQYF; DNA: TGTGCCAGCAGTGATCGGTCAGCGGGAGCGGCAGATACGCAGTATTTT
V: TRBV29-1; J: TRBJ2-1; D: NA; size: NA; CDR3: CSGTPGLPTLNNEQFF; DNA: TGCAGCGGAACCCCGGGACTCCCGACTTTAAACAATGAGCAGTTCTTC
V: TRBV7-2; J: TRBJ1-1; D: NA; size: NA; CDR3: CASSRNGGTEAFF; DNA: TGTGCCAGCAGCCGAAACGGGGGCACTGAAGCTTTCTTT
V: TRBV19; J: TRBJ2-6; D: NA; size: NA; CDR3: CASSISVGANVLTF; DNA: TGTGCCAGTAGTATATCCGTAGGGGCCAACGTCCTGACTTTC
V: TRBV11-2; J: TRBJ1-4; D: NA; size: NA; CDR3: CASSPGAGVGEKLFF; DNA: TGTGCCAGCAGCCCAGGTGCCGGGGTGGGGGAAAAACTGTTTTTT